This T cell receptor beta chain was profiled in a study of CD8 T cells in Susac syndrome. Study observations and caveats: Acknowledgment was made by the study that its TCR sequencing and HLA analysis involved a relatively small number of individuals.

Random hexamers served to reverse transcribe about 0.5 to 1 ug RNA. Across 54 Vbeta and 13 Jbeta, TCR beta CDR3 was amplified with immunoSEQ multiplex PCR. TCRdb passed the immunoSEQ multiplex PCR reads through MiXCR, listing each CDR3 protein once. The sample holds approximately 77,000 distinct CDR3 sequences, about 92% seen once. To note about this clonotype: What it recognizes is unknown.

Fulfillment of recently defined diagnostic criteria for definite or probable disease was shown by the patients with Susac syndrome. Germline-derived CDR1 and CDR2 are LNHNV and YYDKDF (reference sequence). The CDR3 extends over 17 amino acids. Trimming removed 6 bases from V and 5 bases from J; junction bases left unmatched: 13. This chain links TRBV15 with TRBJ2-5; 12 nucleotides align to TRBD2. The sample taken for sequencing was CD4+ T cells from PBMCs. The sequence was collected from a human donor with Susac syndrome. In DNA form, the CDR3 reads TGTGCCACCAGTCGGGGAACTAGCGGGAGGCAGGGGGAGACCCAGTACTTC. Protein: CATSRGTSGRQGETQYF.